The 28 T cell receptor beta chains below were found in one sample sequenced in a study of T cell clonality in common variable immunodeficiency. These receptors' targets are unknown. TCRdb's copy holds only in-frame clones and misses some; the assay was immunoSEQ multiplex PCR. The repertoire yields 25,000 to 30,000 clones, none seen only once; the top ten contain roughly 27%. Regarding the study as a whole: Reportedly, TCR beta sequences from common variable immunodeficiency showed fewer deletions and N-nucleotide insertions.

Sample: peripheral blood mononuclear cells. These receptors came from a human donor with common variable immunodeficiency.

Note on this clone: The read ends 3 residues shy of where the CDR3 ends; the end is completed using the germline J gene. V and J are TRBV6-4 and TRBJ2-1, with 8 bases that match TRBD2. CDR1 MRHNA and CDR2 SNTAGT come from the germline V gene. Trimming cost V 0 bases and J 2 bases; bases outside gene matches: 9. There are 18 residues in the CDR3. CDR3 DNA (partial): TGTGCCAGCAGTGACTCGATAGGCCTAGCGGGTACCTACAATGAG. It yields the protein CASSDSIGLAGTYNE. The CDR3 as a whole reads CASSDSIGLAGTYNEQFF.

The table lists this clone with many counts. Sequencing ends 3 residues short of the CDR3 end; the germline J gene provides the rest. The rearrangement joins TRBV19 to TRBJ2-7; 8 bases are shared with TRBD1. This CDR3 region has 14 residues. CDR1 is LNHDA, CDR2 SQIVND, per germline (reference sequence). The V and J ends lost 10 bases and 5 bases, in that order; junction bases with no gene match: 13. The CDR3 here is CATNQPGQANEQYF. The CDR3 DNA, read in part, is TGTGCCACTAACCAGCCGGGACAGGCTAACGAG.

As for this clone: The read terminates 3 residues ahead of where the CDR3 ends, so the germline J gene completes it. V gene TRBV7-2 combines with J gene TRBJ1-4, with D perhaps matching TRBD1 (5 bases). This CDR3 contains 15 residues. V lost 5 bases and J lost 5, with 15 bases in between. Germline CDR1 is SGHTA and CDR2 is FQGNSA. The DNA read from the CDR3 is TGTGCCAGCAGCCGGACACCTGAATGGAATGAAAAA. Translation: CASSRTPEWNEK. The whole CDR3 protein is CASSRTPEWNEKLFF.

Of note for this clone: The DNA ends 3 residues before the CDR3 does, and the rest of the CDR3 is filled in from the germline J gene. V is TRBV18 and J is TRBJ2-1, with 9 nucleotides matching TRBD1. The V and J ends lost 4 bases and 2 bases, in that order; junction bases with no gene match: 6. The germline gives CDR1 KGHSH, CDR2 LQKENI. The CDR3 runs to 16 residues. The CDR3 sequence is CASSRSGTGTYNEQFF. The sequenced part of the CDR3 DNA is TGTGCCAGCTCACGCTCCGGGACAGGGACCTACAATGAG.

To note about this clone: The junction does not match germline at one end; this may be a read error. The CDR3 end is not reached by the read, which stops 3 residues before it; the germline J gene fills it in. The chain combines TRBV7-7 with TRBJ2-5; a weak D match, TRBD2 (9 bases). This CDR3 comprises 15 residues. Germline-derived CDR1 and CDR2 are SSHAT and FNYEAQ (reference sequence). CDR3 DNA (partial): TGTGCTAGCAGCTTAGCGGGGGACAGGAAAGAGACC. Its translation: CASSLAGDRKET. The CDR3, in full, reads CASSLAGDRKETQYF. The full variable domain, completed using reference TRBV7-7 and TRBJ2-5, is GAGVSQSPRYKVTKRGQDVTLRCDPISSHATLYWYQQALGQGPEFLTYFNYEAQPDKSGLPSDRFSAERPEGSISTLTIQRTEQRDSAMYRCASSLAGDRKETQYFGPGTRLLVL.

Comments on this clone: The CDR3 end falls 3 residues outside the read, so it is completed with the germline J gene. The genes are TRBV13 and TRBJ1-2, with D perhaps TRBD1 (5 bases). The CDR3 sequence is 15 residues long. Trimming took off 1 base at V and 2 bases at J, with 11 bases between the two ends. The germline CDR1 and CDR2 sequences are PRHDT and FYEKMQ (reference sequence). The chain's CDR3 is CASSLVVEGNYGYTF. Partial CDR3 DNA: TGTGCCAGCAGCTTAGTCGTAGAGGGGAACTATGGC. Full variable domain (missing parts from reference TRBV13 and TRBJ1-2): AAGVIQSPRHLIKEKRETATLKCYPIPRHDTVYWYQQGPGQDPQFLISFYEKMQSDKGSIPDRFSAQQFSDYHSELNMSSLELGDSALYFCASSLVVEGNYGYTFGSGTRLTVV.

On this clone itself: The read terminates 3 residues before the CDR3 end, so the remaining end is supplied by the germline J gene. V gene TRBV7-9 combines with J gene TRBJ1-5; possible D gene TRBD1, 5 bases. Trimming removed 5 bases from V and 6 bases from J, with 11 bases in between. The germline CDR1 and CDR2 sequences are SEHNR and FQNEAQ (reference sequence). This CDR3 has 13 residues. The CDR3 reads CASSVQEGQPQHF. CDR3 DNA (partial): TGTGCCAGCAGCGTACAGGAAGGTCAGCCC.

This clone has only a few counts. Read sequence stops 3 residues before the CDR3 end, and the germline J gene provides the missing end. V usage is TRBV30 and J usage is TRBJ2-3; D perhaps matches TRBD1 (7 bases). V was shortened by 1 base and J by 0 bases, with 11 bases between the two germline ends. Per germline, CDR1 GTSNPN and CDR2 SVGIG (reference sequence). This CDR3 has 15 residues. The CDR3 reads CAWSETGTSTDTQYF. The covered CDR3 bases are TGTGCCTGGAGTGAGACAGGGACTAGCACAGATACG.

On this clone itself: The read comes to an end 3 residues before the CDR3 does, leaving the germline J gene to fill in the end. The rearrangement links TRBV18 to TRBJ1-2, with 9 bases matching TRBD1. Germline lookup yields CDR1 KGHSH and CDR2 LQKENI. This CDR3 contains 14 residues. V shed 2 bases and J 5 bases; nucleotides not matched to a gene: 3. The covered CDR3 bases are TGTGCCAGCTCACCAGGGACAGGGCGGTATGGC. Protein sequence: CASSPGTGRYG. The complete CDR3 sequence is CASSPGTGRYGYTF.

Concerning this clone: The CDR3 end is not reached by the read, which stops 3 residues before it; the germline J gene fills it in. J is TRBJ1-2 and V is TRBV5-1; possibly TRBD1 for D (6 bases). V gave up 4 bases and J gave up 7 bases, with 14 bases separating them. This CDR3 contains 13 residues. Germline lookup yields CDR1 SGHRS and CDR2 YFSETQ. This CDR3 is CASSERDMFGYTF. CDR3 DNA, as far as it was read: TGCGCCAGCAGCGAAAGGGACATGTTTGGC.

This clone occurred a few times. The read terminates 3 residues ahead of where the CDR3 ends, so the germline J gene completes it. This chain uses TRBV7-6 with TRBJ1-1, with D unresolved. This CDR3 is 14 amino acids long. Looked up from germline, CDR1 is SGHVS and CDR2 is FNYEAQ. Trimming stripped 2 bases from V and 0 bases from J, with 7 bases between. Incomplete CDR3 DNA: TGTGCCAGCAGCTTACTAAAAATGAACACTGAA. As protein: CASSLLKMNTE. From start to end, the CDR3 is CASSLLKMNTEAFF.

This clone was detected a few times. The read ends 3 residues before the CDR3 terminus; that terminus is restored from the germline J gene. The genes are TRBV5-5 and TRBJ1-1; the match to TRBD1 covers 10 bases. Germline CDR1 is SGHKS and CDR2 is YYEKEE (reference sequence). V lost 7 bases and J lost 0; bases outside the gene matches: 3. The CDR3 is made up of 14 amino acids. The chain's CDR3 is CASETGGMNTEAFF. The DNA read from the CDR3 is TGTGCCAGCGAGACAGGGGGCATGAACACTGAA.

The CDR3 bases that were read are TGTGCCAGCAGTGCCCTTACAGTTAATTCACCC. Protein: CASSALTVNSP. The entire CDR3 protein reads CASSALTVNSPLHF. The chain has TRBV2 and TRBJ1-6; D gene unclear. The observed sequence ends 3 residues before the CDR3 terminus, with the missing tail filled in from the germline J gene. The germline CDR1 and CDR2 sequences are SNHLY and FYNNEI. V was cut by 4 bases and J by 6 bases, with 10 bases left in between. The CDR3 totals 14 residues. Full variable domain (missing parts from reference TRBV2 and TRBJ1-6): EPEVTQTPSHQVTQMGQEVILRCVPISNHLYFYWYRQILGQKVEFLVSFYNNEISEKSEIFDDQFSVERPDGSNFTLKIRSTKLEDSAMYFCASSALTVNSPLHFGNGTRLTVT.

This clone turned up a few times. An end of the junction differs from the germline gene, which may be a read error. The read falls 3 residues short of the CDR3 end, and the missing part is taken from the germline J gene. V gene TRBV7-6 combines with J gene TRBJ1-2; 10 bases line up with TRBD1. Germline assignment: CDR1 SGHVS and CDR2 FNYEAQ. The CDR3 has 15 residues. Incomplete CDR3 DNA: TGTGCCAGCAGCTCCCGACAGGGGGCGAACTCTGGC. Translation gives CASSSRQGANSG. From start to end, the CDR3 is CASSSRQGANSGYTF.

As to this clone: The read ends 3 residues early relative to the CDR3; the germline J gene fills the gap. The chain employs TRBV7-9 and TRBJ2-1; D may be TRBD1 (7 bases). This CDR3 is 14 amino acids long. The germline V and J ends were trimmed by 2 bases and 9 bases, with 14 bases remaining between them. From germline, CDR1 is SEHNR and CDR2 FQNEAQ (reference sequence). The CDR3 loop reads CASSLSAGGGEQFF. The DNA read from the CDR3 is TGTGCCAGCAGCTTATCGGCAGGGGGAGGTGAG.

Points on this clone: The read ends 3 residues shy of where the CDR3 ends; the end is completed using the germline J gene. The J gene is TRBJ1-2, the V gene TRBV6-2 or TRBV6-3; D ambiguous. The CDR3 spans 12 residues. V was trimmed by 10 bases and J by 4 bases, leaving 13 bases between them. Germline assignment: CDR1 MNHEY and CDR2 SVGEGT. The covered CDR3 bases are TGTGCCATGTCGGAAGAGGGCTATGGC. Amino acids: CAMSEEGYG. Given in full, the CDR3 is CAMSEEGYGYTF.

To note about this clone: Read sequence stops 3 residues before the CDR3 end, and the germline J gene provides the missing end. The rearrangement joins TRBV7-9 to TRBJ2-5; TRBD1 agrees at 9 bases. CDR1 and CDR2 from the germline V gene are SEHNR and FQNEAQ (reference sequence). Trimming took 1 base from V and 5 from J; bases not matched to a gene: 5. The CDR3 has 15 residues. The part of the CDR3 DNA that was read is TGTGCCAGCAGCTTAGGTGGGACAGGGAGGGAGACC. Residues: CASSLGGTGRET. The whole CDR3 region reads CASSLGGTGRETQYF.

This clone was observed many times. The CDR3 end falls 3 residues outside the read, so it is completed with the germline J gene. The gene calls are TRBV30 and TRBJ1-2; D perhaps matches TRBD1 (5 bases). The CDR3 extends over 15 amino acids. With 0 bases removed from V and 2 bases from J, the gap between germline ends came to 13 bases. The V gene's germline CDR1 is GTSNPN and CDR2 SVGIG (reference sequence). The sequenced part of the CDR3 DNA is TGTGCCTGGAGTGTACGGCCAGGACAAAACTATGGC. Translated: CAWSVRPGQNYG. The entire CDR3 is CAWSVRPGQNYGYTF. The full variable domain, in which reference TRBV30 and TRBJ1-2 provide the parts outside the CDR3, is SQTIHQWPATLVQPVGSPLSLECTVEGTSNPNLYWYRQAAGRGLQLLFYSVGIGQISSEVPQNLSASRPQDRQFILSSKKLLLSDSGFYLCAWSVRPGQNYGYTFGSGTRLTVV.

About this clone itself: The read ends 3 residues shy of where the CDR3 ends; the end is completed using the germline J gene. This chain uses TRBV19 with TRBJ2-2, with 10 bases fitting TRBD2. Germline V gene sequence: CDR1 LNHDA, CDR2 SQIVND (reference sequence). J gave up 3 bases and V 4 bases, and 11 bases lay outside the gene matches. The length of the CDR3 is 18 residues. CDR3 bases read: TGTGCCAGTAGTACTGACTCAGCGGGGGGGCCATACACCGGGGAG. Translation gives CASSTDSAGGPYTGE. The full CDR3 protein reads CASSTDSAGGPYTGELFF.

This clone has a count of ten or more. The read ends 3 residues shy of where the CDR3 ends; the end is completed using the germline J gene. The rearrangement links TRBV7-9 to TRBJ1-5; 7 positions match TRBD1. The germline V gene encodes CDR1 SEHNR and CDR2 FQNEAQ (reference sequence). This CDR3 spans 15 amino acids. V lost 7 bases, J lost 9 bases, and 15 bases stayed unmatched. CDR3 in amino acids: CASTSGTELSGPQHF. The sequenced part of the CDR3 DNA is TGTGCCAGCACTTCCGGGACAGAGCTCTCTGGGCCC. The full variable domain, rest sourced from reference TRBV7-9 and TRBJ1-5, is DTGVSQNPRHKITKRGQNVTFRCDPISEHNRLYWYRQTLGQGPEFLTYFQNEAQLEKSRLLSDRFSAERPKGSFSTLEIQRTEQGDSAMYLCASTSGTELSGPQHFGDGTRLSIL.

This clone was counted only a few times. The read falls 3 residues short of the CDR3 end, and the missing part is taken from the germline J gene. The chain uses TRBV7-2 and TRBJ2-7; TRBD1 might be the D (5 bases). The germline V and J ends were trimmed by 1 base and 0 bases, with 10 bases remaining between them. There are 15 residues in the CDR3. Germline loops: CDR1 SGHTA, CDR2 FQGNSA. CDR3 amino acids: CASSLVGDLSYEQYF. The sequenced part of the CDR3 DNA is TGTGCCAGCAGCTTAGTAGGGGATCTCTCCTACGAG.

Many counts were recorded for this clone. The observed sequence ends 3 residues before the CDR3 terminus, with the missing tail filled in from the germline J gene. The chain combines TRBV30 with TRBJ1-2; a possible D gene is TRBD1 (6 bases). Trimming stripped 1 base from V and 6 bases from J, with 12 bases between. The V gene's germline CDR1 is GTSNPN and CDR2 SVGIG (reference sequence). The CDR3 spans 13 residues. The CDR3 is CAWSESGTNGYTF. Partial CDR3 DNA: TGTGCCTGGAGTGAATCGGGGACAAATGGC.

To note about this clone: The DNA ends 3 residues before the CDR3 does, and the rest of the CDR3 is filled in from the germline J gene. The rearrangement uses TRBV19 and TRBJ2-2; 7 bases agree with TRBD2. The CDR3 spans 15 residues. Losses at the gene ends were 6 bases for V and 0 bases for J; bases not matched to a gene: 4. The germline V gene has CDR1 LNHDA and CDR2 SQIVND (reference sequence). The sequenced CDR3 bases are TGTGCCAGTAGGGCCGGGACTACGAACACCGGGGAG. This encodes CASRAGTTNTGE. The complete CDR3 protein is CASRAGTTNTGELFF. Supplemented by reference TRBV19 and TRBJ2-2, the full variable domain reads DGGITQSPKYLFRKEGQNVTLSCEQNLNHDAMYWYRQDPGQGLRLIYYSQIVNDFQKGDIAEGYSVSREKKESFPLTVTSAQKNPTAFYLCASRAGTTNTGELFFGEGSRLTVL.

The covered CDR3 bases are TGTGCCAGTAGTTCCGATACAGGGGGC. Protein product: CASSSDTGG. The whole CDR3 sequence is CASSSDTGGYTF. The chain employs TRBV19 and TRBJ1-2, with a weak D call TRBD1 (6 bases). The CDR3 is cut off 3 residues early in the read; its end comes from the germline J gene. This CDR3 has 12 residues. Germline CDR1 and CDR2: LNHDA and SQIVND (reference sequence).

This clone was seen at least ten times. The observed sequence ends 3 residues before the CDR3 terminus, with the missing tail filled in from the germline J gene. The J gene is TRBJ1-3, the V gene TRBV18, with D possibly being TRBD1 (6 bases). Germline V gene sequence: CDR1 KGHSH, CDR2 LQKENI. Trimming took 0 bases from V and 5 from J, leaving 8 bases between them. This CDR3 is 14 amino acids long. The covered CDR3 bases are TGTGCCAGCTCACCACCGGGGGACAGAAACACC. Translation gives CASSPPGDRNT. The whole CDR3 sequence is CASSPPGDRNTIYF.

This clone was recorded many times. Coverage ceases 3 residues before the CDR3 finishes, and the germline J gene fills in the end. The genes are TRBV12-3 or TRBV12-4 and TRBJ2-7; D possibly corresponds to TRBD1 (6 bases). V was cut by 3 bases and J by 6 bases, with 9 bases left in between. The CDR3 sequence is 12 residues long. The part of the CDR3 DNA that was read is TGTGCCAGCAGTTTTGCCAGGGGCGAG. This gives the protein CASSFARGE. The CDR3 in full is CASSFARGEQYF.

In its sample, this clone was seen many times. CDR3 region: CASSVGDTGELFF. CDR3 bases read: TGTGCCAGCAGCGTCGGGGATACCGGGGAG. The rearrangement links TRBV5-6 to TRBJ2-2, with D possibly being TRBD2 (5 bases). The CDR3 end falls 3 residues outside the read, so it is completed with the germline J gene. Germline lookup yields CDR1 SGHDT and CDR2 YYEEEE. This CDR3 comprises 13 residues. Deletions cut 4 bases from V and 5 bases from J, with 9 bases between.

This clone was seen repeatedly, ten times or more. Read data end 3 residues before the CDR3 end; the end is taken from the germline J gene. V is TRBV2 and J is TRBJ1-5, with 7 bases matching TRBD1. Germline loops: CDR1 SNHLY, CDR2 FYNNEI. This CDR3 is built from 16 residues. V dropped 6 bases and J dropped 2; count of bases not matched to a gene: 10. CDR3 DNA (partial): TGTGCCAGCAGCCGCGGACAGGACCCGCGCAATCAGCCC. It specifies CASSRGQDPRNQP. The whole CDR3 sequence reads CASSRGQDPRNQPQHF.